This T cell receptor beta chain was recorded in a study of molecular identifiers for immune sequencing clone quantification. TCRdb re-called the PCR reads with MiXCR, one entry per CDR3 protein. The sample lists approximately 630,000 distinct CDR3 sequences, approximately 24% occurring once. From about 21,000 to 970,000 sorted cells, naive CD8 libraries were generated with 10%, 30% or 50% RNA. Naive CD8 T cells, phenotype CD8+CD4-CCR7+CD45RA+, were sorted. This clonotype was found a few times. This clonotype was sampled from a human donor in good health. Some libraries in this study had Jurkat cell RNA spiked in. The source material was naive CD8+ T cells from blood, with Jurkat cell RNA spiked in. Subset meaning: FACS-sorted CD8+CD4-CCR7+CD45RA+ naive T cells.

This chain's CDR3 is CASSLGAGANQPQHF. DNA of the CDR3: TGTGCCAGCAGCTTAGGGGCAGGGGCCAATCAGCCCCAGCATTTT. This chain connects TRBV11-2 to TRBJ1-5, with D possibly being TRBD1 (6 bases). The ends were cut back, 1 base at V and 3 bases at J, with 10 bases in the middle. The CDR3 is 15 amino acids. CDR1 and CDR2 (germline): SGHAT, FQNNGV. Supplemented by reference TRBV11-2 and TRBJ1-5, the full variable domain reads EAGVAQSPRYKIIEKRQSVAFWCNPISGHATLYWYQQILGQGPKLLIQFQNNGVVDDSQLPKDRFSAERLKGVDSTLKIQPAKLEDSAVYLCASSLGAGANQPQHFGDGTRLSIL.